The T cell receptor (beta chain) described here comes from a study of blood T cell repertoires in COVID-19. Assay used: immunoSEQ multiplex PCR; TCRdb lists only in-frame clones, some missing. The sample has fewer than 350,000 clones, roughly 86% seen once; the top ten hold about 8.5%. The CDR3 contains 12 residues. V lost 4 bases and J 4 bases, leaving 7 bases between the germline ends. The germline V gene has CDR1 LNHDA and CDR2 SQIVND (reference sequence). The rearrangement links TRBV19 to TRBJ2-5; TRBD2 might be the D (6 bases). Material: peripheral blood. This sequence was found in a man younger than 30 with active or convalescent COVID-19. CDR3 in DNA: TGTGCCAGTAGTACCGGGGGAGAGACCCAGTACTTC. Protein: CASSTGGETQYF.